The 8 T cell receptor beta chains in this list originate from one sample, sequenced in a study of OX40 agonist ivuxolimab in advanced cancers. Using immunoSEQ multiplex PCR, the repertoire was profiled, and TCRdb retains in-frame clones only, with some absent. Of tens of thousands of clones listed, about 82% are singletons. The starting material was CD4+ or CD8+ T cells sorted from blood, obtained in a trial of the OX40 agonist ivuxolimab. Receptors were obtained from an adult with an advanced solid tumor such as melanoma, head and neck, liver or kidney cancer.

In nucleotides, the CDR3 is TGTGCCAGCAGTGAAGTGGAGGGAAACACCATATATTTT. Protein sequence: CASSEVEGNTIYF. The chain links TRBV6-1 to TRBJ1-3; D ambiguous. Trimming took 1 base from V and 4 from J, leaving 5 bases between them. This CDR3 has 13 residues. CDR1 MNHNS and CDR2 SASEGT come from the germline V gene.

The gene calls are TRBV5-1 and TRBJ2-2, with 10 bases lining up with TRBD2. The ends lost 4 bases at V and 5 bases at J; junction bases unmatched: 8. CDR1 is SGHRS, CDR2 YFSETQ, per germline. The CDR3 sequence is 16 residues long. CDR3 nucleotide sequence: TGCGCCAGCAGCGAGGGACTAGCGAGCAGAACCGGGGAGCTGTTTTTT. Amino acids: CASSEGLASRTGELFF.

The chain joins TRBV18 to TRBJ1-4; a weak D match, TRBD1 (5 bases). Per the germline V gene, CDR1 is KGHSH and CDR2 is LQKENI. Trimming shortened V by 2 bases and J by 0 bases, and 7 bases separated the two germline ends. This CDR3 has 15 residues. The CDR3 loop reads CASSPRQTTNEKLFF. The CDR3 nucleotides are TGTGCCAGCTCACCAAGACAGACAACTAATGAAAAACTGTTTTTT.

The chain carries TRBV7-9 and TRBJ2-7; 7 bases line up with TRBD1. This CDR3 region has 14 residues. Trimming took 6 bases from V and 5 from J; bases not matched to a gene: 10. CDR1 is SEHNR and CDR2 is FQNEAQ in the germline V gene (reference sequence). This CDR3 reads CASSSRQGVDEQYF. CDR3 in DNA: TGTGCCAGCAGTTCTCGACAGGGCGTCGACGAGCAGTACTTC.

This clone was seen only once. The chain employs TRBV29-1 and TRBJ1-4, with TRBD1 as a possible D gene (5 bases). V lost 3 bases to trimming and J lost 7 bases, with 12 bases between them. The CDR3 has 13 amino acids. From germline, CDR1 is SQVTM and CDR2 ANQGSEA. The CDR3 DNA reads TGCAGCGTTGACCCCGGCGGGGGTGAAAAACTGTTTTTT. This translates into CSVDPGGGEKLFF.

The chain links TRBV10-3 to TRBJ1-5, with D possibly matching TRBD1 (6 bases). The germline V gene has CDR1 ENHRY and CDR2 SYGVKD. Trimming stripped 6 bases from V and 3 bases from J, with 12 bases between. This CDR3 region has 14 residues. The CDR3 protein is CAISTGQPNQPQHF. Here the CDR3 DNA reads TGTGCCATCAGCACCGGACAGCCCAATCAGCCCCAGCATTTT.

This clone was found once. The chain employs TRBV19 and TRBJ2-5; 9 bases fit TRBD1. With the DNA end fitting TRBJ2-7 better, the J assignment may be wrong. This CDR3 comprises 13 residues. The germline gives CDR1 LNHDA, CDR2 SQIVND (reference sequence). The chain's CDR3 is CASRETGGYEQYF. Written as DNA, the CDR3 is TGTGCCAGTAGGGAGACAGGGGGCTACGAGCAGTACTTC.

J is TRBJ2-2 and V is TRBV18, with TRBD1 matching over 7 bases. The CDR3 length is 16 residues. Trimming cost V 3 bases and J 3 bases; bases outside gene matches: 7. The germline V gene has CDR1 KGHSH and CDR2 LQKENI. The CDR3 nucleotides read TGTGCCAGCTCACCCCGGACAGGTCCCGACACCGGGGAGCTGTTTTTT. This codes for CASSPRTGPDTGELFF.